The 28 T cell receptor beta chains reported below all come from one sample, sequenced in a study of identifying expanded T cells in peripheral blood. Libraries were prepared by immunoSEQ multiplex PCR; TCRdb keeps only in-frame clonotypes and omits some of them. The sample consists of 90,000 to 110,000 clones, about 88% of them appearing once. Sequencing was done on a sample of blood. The receptors were gathered from a person aged 18 to 75 in good health.

Regarding this clone: The junction does not match germline at one end; this may be a read error. The rearrangement joins TRBV20-1 to TRBJ2-7, with D possibly TRBD2 on 6 matching bases. The CDR3 has 11 amino acids. Germline CDR1 is DFQATT and CDR2 is SNEGSKA (reference sequence). In DNA, the CDR3 is TGCAGTGCTGATTTGGGGGGTGGCTTTCACTTC. Protein product: CSADLGGGFHF.

The J gene is TRBJ1-3, the V gene TRBV5-4; 9 bases agree with TRBD1. With 9 bases clipped from V and 2 bases from J, the junction kept 9 bases outside the gene matches. This CDR3 contains 15 residues. In germline, CDR1 is SGHNT, CDR2 YYREEE (reference sequence). CDR3 DNA: TGTGCCACCACCCGACGGGACAGGGCTGGAAACACCATATATTTT. Translation: CATTRRDRAGNTIYF.

This rearrangement joins TRBV18 to TRBJ2-7; weak D call: TRBD2 (6 bases). Between the trimmed V and J ends, which lost 1 base and 2 bases, there was a span of 15 bases. The CDR3 is 16 amino acids. CDR1 and CDR2 from the germline V gene are KGHSH and LQKENI. CDR3 coding DNA: TGTGCCAGCTCACCACAGGTGCCGCGGGAAGCCTACGAGCAGTACTTC. Amino acid sequence: CASSPQVPREAYEQYF.

This clone occurred once. This chain joins TRBV4-1 and TRBJ1-2; D not certain. Germline-derived CDR1 and CDR2 are MGHRA and YSYEKL. CDR3 length: 16 residues. Trimming left V 0 bases short and J 1 base short, with 12 bases between. The chain's CDR3 is CASSQESRGFNYGYTF. CDR3 nucleotide sequence: TGCGCCAGCAGCCAAGAAAGTCGCGGGTTTAACTATGGCTACACCTTC.

This chain links TRBV19 with TRBJ2-2; 10 nucleotides agree with TRBD2. CDR3 size: 16 residues. V trimming: 4 bases; J trimming: 5 bases; junction bases outside the gene matches: 7. Germline V gene sequence: CDR1 LNHDA, CDR2 SQIVND (reference sequence). The CDR3: CASSTPETSGTGELFF. The DNA of the CDR3 is TGTGCCAGTAGTACCCCCGAGACTAGCGGGACCGGGGAGCTGTTTTTT.

The V gene is TRBV28, the J gene TRBJ2-7; 7 positions match TRBD2. Germline CDR1 and CDR2: MDHEN and SYDVKM. CDR3 length: 13 amino acids. Trimming took 6 bases from V and 4 from J; bases not matched to a gene: 6. The CDR3 reads CASRQAGNYEQYF. The CDR3 nucleotides read TGTGCCAGCAGGCAAGCGGGGAATTACGAGCAGTACTTC.

The chain recombines TRBV10-3 with TRBJ2-6, with 9 bases identical to TRBD1. The CDR3 runs 18 residues. V dropped 0 bases and J dropped 4; count of bases not matched to a gene: 7. The germline V gene encodes CDR1 ENHRY and CDR2 SYGVKD. The CDR3 nucleotides are TGTGCCATCAGTGAGTCAGCGGGACAGGGAAGCGGGGCCAACGTCCTGACTTTC. It encodes CAISESAGQGSGANVLTF.

This chain uses TRBV9 with TRBJ2-3, with 10 positions matching TRBD1. Unmatched junction bases numbered 1, after V lost 3 bases and J lost 6 bases. The CDR3 runs 13 residues. The germline gives CDR1 SGDLS, CDR2 YYNGEE. This chain's CDR3 is CASSGGQGDTQYF. The CDR3 DNA is TGTGCCAGCAGCGGGGGACAGGGGGATACGCAGTATTTT.

This clone appeared a single time. The J gene is TRBJ2-1, the V gene TRBV7-9; D may be TRBD2 (5 bases). Trimming left V 3 bases short and J 8 bases short, with 11 bases between. Germline CDR1 is SEHNR and CDR2 is FQNEAQ (reference sequence). The CDR3 sequence is 13 residues long. The CDR3 coding sequence is TGTGCCAGCAGCTTGAGTCGAGGGTATGAGCAGTTCTTC. It translates to CASSLSRGYEQFF.

This clone came up once. This chain connects TRBV7-9 to TRBJ1-2; 10 nucleotides agree with TRBD1. J gave up 8 bases and V 2 bases, and 8 bases lay outside the gene matches. Germline V gene data show CDR1 as SEHNR and CDR2 as FQNEAQ (reference sequence). There are 15 residues in the CDR3. This CDR3 reads CASSLTPDRGLGYTF. DNA for the CDR3: TGTGCCAGCAGCTTAACCCCTGACAGGGGGCTCGGCTACACCTTC.

The chain is built from TRBV9 and TRBJ2-7, with D tentatively TRBD1 (5 bases). The CDR3 extends over 14 amino acids. V was shortened by 4 bases and J by 0 bases, with 11 bases between the two germline ends. Germline values: CDR1 SGDLS, CDR2 YYNGEE. In DNA, the CDR3 is TGTGCCAGCAGCCTTCGACAGAGCTCCTACGAGCAGTACTTC. It specifies CASSLRQSSYEQYF.

The chain is built from TRBV2 and TRBJ2-2; D is unresolved. The germline V gene has CDR1 SNHLY and CDR2 FYNNEI. The CDR3 totals 13 residues. V was trimmed by 4 bases and J by 6 bases, leaving 9 bases between them. Here the CDR3 DNA reads TGTGCCAGCAGTGTAGACTGGGCCGGGGAGCTGTTTTTT. As protein: CASSVDWAGELFF.

The rearrangement uses TRBV15 and TRBJ2-7, with D perhaps given as TRBD1 or TRBD2 (5 bases each). The CDR3 has 14 amino acids. The V and J ends lost 1 base and 9 bases respectively, with 16 bases between them. Germline loops: CDR1 LNHNV, CDR2 YYDKDF (reference sequence). For the CDR3, the DNA is TGTGCCACCAGCAGAGGCAAGAGGGGAAGCCGGCAGTACTTC. This codes for CATSRGKRGSRQYF.

The chain has TRBV7-2 and TRBJ2-3; D is tentatively TRBD1 or TRBD2 (5 bases each). In germline, CDR1 is SGHTA, CDR2 FQGNSA. The CDR3 has 15 amino acids. Trimming removed 2 bases from V and 1 base from J, with 10 bases in between. The CDR3 region is CASSLTRDRTDTQYF. CDR3 sequence (DNA): TGTGCCAGCAGCTTAACTCGGGACCGCACAGATACGCAGTATTTT. The complete variable domain, with remaining parts taken from reference TRBV7-2 and TRBJ2-3, reads GAGVSQSPSNKVTEKGKDVELRCDPISGHTALYWYRQSLGQGLEFLIYFQGNSAPDKSGLPSDRFSAERTGGSVSTLTIQRTQQEDSAVYLCASSLTRDRTDTQYFGPGTRLTVL.

The CDR3 DNA sequence: TGTGCCAGCTCACCAGGGGATGAGCAGTTCTTC. This sequence encodes CASSPGDEQFF. This chain links TRBV18 with TRBJ2-1; D ambiguous. The V end lost 2 bases, the J end lost 8 bases, and 4 bases lay between the germline ends. This CDR3 region has 11 residues. Looked up from germline, CDR1 is KGHSH and CDR2 is LQKENI.

The V and J genes are TRBV7-2 and TRBJ2-5, with D possibly matching TRBD2 (7 bases). The V end lost 8 bases, the J end lost 4 bases, and 17 bases lay between the germline ends. CDR1 SGHTA and CDR2 FQGNSA come from the germline V gene. The CDR3 has 14 amino acids. This chain's CDR3 is CASGVQGGGETQYF. DNA for the CDR3: TGTGCCAGCGGGGTACAGGGAGGGGGAGAGACCCAGTACTTC.

The genes are TRBV4-2 and TRBJ2-5; weak D call: TRBD2 (5 bases). Per germline, CDR1 LGHNA and CDR2 YNFKEQ. Trimming left V 2 bases short and J 5 bases short, with 12 bases between. This CDR3 is built from 14 residues. The CDR3 DNA is TGTGCCAGCAGCCAACCTGACCGAGGGGAGACCCAGTACTTC. This codes for CASSQPDRGETQYF.

The chain recombines TRBV18 with TRBJ2-1, with D tentatively TRBD2 (6 bases). This CDR3 contains 16 residues. CDR1 is KGHSH and CDR2 is LQKENI in the germline V gene. The germline V and J ends were trimmed by 5 bases and 8 bases, with 22 bases remaining between them. CDR3 sequence reads: CASSTLGGQGLDEQFF. The CDR3 DNA reads as TGTGCCAGCTCAACTCTGGGAGGACAAGGGCTCGATGAGCAGTTCTTC.

V is TRBV5-4 and J is TRBJ1-1; D remains ambiguous. V lost 0 bases and J lost 11, with 14 bases in between. CDR1 is SGHNT, CDR2 YYREEE, per germline (reference sequence). This CDR3 is 13 amino acids long. CDR3 bases: TGTGCCAGCAGCTTGGGAGGGTCCAGCACGGCTTTCTTT. Its protein product is CASSLGGSSTAFF. Complete variable domain (other parts from reference TRBV5-4 and TRBJ1-1): ETGVTQSPTHLIKTRGQQVTLRCSSQSGHNTVSWYQQALGQGPQFIFQYYREEENGRGNFPPRFSGLQFPNYSSELNVNALELDDSALYLCASSLGGSSTAFFGQGTRLTVV.

A note on this clone: Other nucleotide sequences in the sample specify the same CDR3. This CDR3 is CASSSGQGNYGYTF. Here the CDR3 DNA reads TGTGCCAGCAGTTCCGGACAGGGAAACTATGGCTACACCTTC. This chain joins TRBV2 and TRBJ1-2, with 8 nucleotides matching TRBD1. Germline CDR1 reads SNHLY; CDR2 reads FYNNEI. There are 14 residues in the CDR3. Trimming cost V 5 bases and J 2 bases; bases outside gene matches: 4.

This clone was seen only once. The V gene is TRBV2, the J gene TRBJ2-7; D may be TRBD1 (8 bases). Trimming left V 1 base short and J 4 bases short, with 14 bases between. This CDR3 is built from 15 residues. Per germline, CDR1 SNHLY and CDR2 FYNNEI. CDR3 sequence reads: CASSEGYRGGYEQYF. The CDR3 DNA reads as TGTGCCAGCAGTGAAGGGTACAGGGGGGGGTACGAGCAGTACTTC.

In this sample, this clone turned up a few times. The rearrangement uses TRBV30 and TRBJ2-5; D is ambiguous. Trimming removed 0 bases from V and 5 bases from J, with 13 bases in between. This CDR3 is built from 14 residues. Germline V gene lookup returns CDR1 GTSNPN and CDR2 SVGIG (reference sequence). CDR3 sequence (DNA): TGTGCCTGGAGTGTACTTGGAGCGAGGGAGACCCAGTACTTC. Protein: CAWSVLGARETQYF.

This clone was seen only a few times. The gene calls are TRBV5-1 and TRBJ2-7; TRBD1 might be the D (5 bases). V was cut by 0 bases and J by 7 bases, with 17 bases left in between. The CDR3 has 15 residues. Germline values: CDR1 SGHRS, CDR2 YFSETQ. Here the CDR3 DNA reads TGCGCCAGCAGCTTGGGCTTTGGGGCAGTAGATGAGCAGTACTTC. Amino acid sequence: CASSLGFGAVDEQYF.

The sample holds one count of this clone. This sample also contains other DNA sequences that code for the same CDR3. This sequence joins TRBV2 and TRBJ2-5; 9 bases are a match to TRBD1. CDR1 and CDR2 from the germline V gene are SNHLY and FYNNEI. J gave up 4 bases and V 6 bases, and 3 bases lay outside the gene matches. This CDR3 spans 13 amino acids. In DNA, the CDR3 is TGTGCCAGCAGCGTGGGACAGGGAGAGACCCAGTACTTC. Encoded protein: CASSVGQGETQYF.

A few counts support this clone. The CDR3 DNA follows: TGTGCCAGCAGCTTAGGACCAACGAGCAATCAGCCCCAGCATTTT. This sequence encodes CASSLGPTSNQPQHF. The chain combines TRBV7-9 with TRBJ1-5, with D hard to call. Germline V gene lookup returns CDR1 SEHNR and CDR2 FQNEAQ (reference sequence). The length of the CDR3 is 15 residues. Deletions cut 1 base from V and 1 base from J, with 8 bases between.

The CDR3 loop reads CASSLSGRWNTEAFF. Here the CDR3 DNA reads TGTGCCAGCAGTTTATCAGGGCGGTGGAACACTGAAGCTTTCTTT. The rearrangement uses TRBV27 and TRBJ1-1, with no clear D. This CDR3 contains 15 residues. CDR1 and CDR2 (germline): MNHEY, SMNVEV (reference sequence). Trimming removed 0 bases from V and 1 base from J, with 9 bases in between.

The rearrangement links TRBV20-1 to TRBJ2-7; tentatively, D is TRBD1 or TRBD2 (5 bases each). Germline V gene data show CDR1 as DFQATT and CDR2 as SNEGSKA (reference sequence). The germline V and J ends were trimmed by 6 bases and 6 bases, with 12 bases remaining between them. The CDR3 is made up of 11 amino acids. The CDR3 loop is CSATPGPEQYF. CDR3 nucleotide sequence: TGCAGTGCCACGCCGGGACCCGAGCAGTACTTC.

This rearrangement joins TRBV6-5 to TRBJ1-2; a weak D match, TRBD1 (5 bases). V dropped 4 bases and J dropped 4 bases, with 13 bases sitting between them. The V gene's germline CDR1 is MNHEY and CDR2 SVGAGI. The CDR3 extends over 14 amino acids. The CDR3 region is CASSFTPGLYGYTF. In DNA, the CDR3 is TGTGCCAGCAGTTTCACACCGGGACTCTATGGCTACACCTTC.